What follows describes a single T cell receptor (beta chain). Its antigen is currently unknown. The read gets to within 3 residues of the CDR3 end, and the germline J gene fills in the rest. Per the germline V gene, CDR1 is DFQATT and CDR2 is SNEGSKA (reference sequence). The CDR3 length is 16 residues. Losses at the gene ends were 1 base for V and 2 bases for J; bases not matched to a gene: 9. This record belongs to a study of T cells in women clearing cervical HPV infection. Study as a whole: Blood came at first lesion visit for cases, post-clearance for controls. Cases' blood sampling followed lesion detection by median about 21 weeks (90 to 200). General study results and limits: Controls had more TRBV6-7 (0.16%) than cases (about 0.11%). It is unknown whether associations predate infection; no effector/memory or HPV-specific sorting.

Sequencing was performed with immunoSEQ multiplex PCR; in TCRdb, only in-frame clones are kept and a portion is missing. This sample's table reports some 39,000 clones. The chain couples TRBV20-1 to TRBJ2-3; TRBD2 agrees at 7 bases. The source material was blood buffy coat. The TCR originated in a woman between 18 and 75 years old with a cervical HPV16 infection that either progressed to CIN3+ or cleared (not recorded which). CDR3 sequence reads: CSARVSSGFNTDTQYF. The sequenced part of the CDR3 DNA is TGCAGTGCTAGAGTGAGTAGCGGGTTCAACACAGATACG.